The TCR beta chain described here comes from a study of CD8 T cells in ankylosing spondylitis (dated by TCRdb to 2016 to 2017). With regard to the full study: To find TCR variants linked to disease, the study profiled T cell receptor beta repertoires in ankylosing spondylitis patients and healthy donors. The full study cohort was made up of about 24 ankylosing spondylitis patients and roughly 98 healthy donors. Peripheral blood was sampled, and synovial fluid was also collected from ankylosing spondylitis patients.

The germline V gene sets CDR1 to SGHAT and CDR2 to FQNNGV. Reading from cysteine to phenylalanine, the CDR3 counts 12 amino acids. Just the 36-base CDR3 DNA is kept, in frame starting at base 1. V is clipped by 8 bases and J by 7 bases, and the sequence between their germline boundaries is 9 bases long. General conclusions and limits of the study: A CD8+ phenotype was shown by the disease-linked clones, which were found at relatively low frequencies in peripheral blood. Some motif variants were previously reported in synovial fluid and blood of reactive arthritis patients, suggesting common disease-initiation mechanisms. Blood from ankylosing spondylitis patients appeared to be characterized by a TCR beta motif made up of under ten highly homologous amino acid variants. The disease-linked clones were reported to be significantly enriched in matched synovial fluid samples from ankylosing spondylitis patients.

Note on this clonotype: Its specific antigen is unknown. No much larger clonotype is one base removed from it; base qualities were not supplied.

Sequencing took place on an Illumina HiSeq 2500. Quantitative 5'-RACE with molecular barcodes was the method used to prepare the TCR beta libraries. From the authors' description of their analysis: A new computational method, built on a probabilistic model of VDJ rearrangement, was used to identify disease-linked TCR variants. TCRdb cleaned the public reads at Q25 with fastp, built clones with MiXCR and kept in-frame beta chains. Each entry merges the rows of one CDR3 protein and shows their most common DNA and genes. TCRdb's processing, not the authors', yielded these V and J calls. In this sample the table shows a few hundred thousand distinct CDR3 sequences, 20% to 25% of which occur a single time. Roughly a sixth of the sample comes from the top ten.

The clonotype originates from a male donor with ankylosing spondylitis. Sequencing was carried out using blood, either unsorted or a sorted T cell fraction (not recorded which). The V and J genes are TRBV11-2 and TRBJ1-6; no D segment can be confidently identified. CDR3 sequence: CASGYSNSPLHF. At the DNA level, the sequence is TGTGCCAGCGGCTACTCAAATTCACCCCTCCACTTT.